The 11 T cell receptor beta chains presented below share a single source sample, sequenced in a study of PD-L1 blockade in urothelial cancer. Sequencing used immunoSEQ multiplex PCR; TCRdb keeps in-frame clones, though not all of them. The data hold about 74,000 clones, with 80% to 85% observed a single time. The sequencing used PBMCs, collected around atezolizumab (anti-PD-L1) treatment. The source of these receptors is a man between 65 and 79 years old with urothelial cancer.

V and J are TRBV2 and TRBJ2-2, with 7 bases matching TRBD1. The ends lost 7 bases at V and 4 bases at J; junction bases unmatched: 9. In germline, CDR1 is SNHLY, CDR2 FYNNEI. The CDR3 sequence is 15 residues long. The chain's CDR3 is CASTRDRVTTGELFF. The DNA of the CDR3 is TGTGCCAGCACGAGAGACAGGGTAACCACCGGGGAGCTGTTTTTT.

For this clone: Germline is not matched at one junction end, which may reflect a read error. The chain couples TRBV6-6 to TRBJ2-3; a possible D gene is TRBD2 (6 bases). Germline CDR1 is MNHNY and CDR2 is SVGAGI (reference sequence). CDR3 length equals 16 residues. CDR3 protein: CASSNSTSLVPDTQYF. CDR3 coding DNA: TGTGCCAGCAGTAACTCGACTAGTTTGGTTCCAGATACGCAGTATTTT.

The gene calls are TRBV28 and TRBJ2-1; 9 bases are shared with TRBD1. CDR1 is MDHEN and CDR2 is SYDVKM in the germline V gene. After removal of 6 bases from V and 3 bases from J, the junction contained 6 bases not matched to a gene. This CDR3 comprises 15 residues. The CDR3 DNA is TGTGCCAGCAGGCCGGGACAGGGCGACTACAATGAGCAGTTCTTC. Its protein is CASRPGQGDYNEQFF.

The CDR3 spells CASSSSSGTSAEQFF. CDR3 DNA: TGTGCCAGCAGCTCCTCCTCCGGGACTAGCGCTGAGCAGTTCTTC. V usage is TRBV7-6 and J usage is TRBJ2-1, with 10 bases that match TRBD2. CDR3 size: 15 residues. With V trimmed by 4 bases and J by 9 bases, 9 bases remained unmatched. Germline loops: CDR1 SGHVS, CDR2 FNYEAQ.

This sequence joins TRBV4-2 and TRBJ2-3; 11 bases are a match to TRBD2. Trimming cost V 0 bases and J 5 bases; bases outside gene matches: 7. The length of the CDR3 is 17 residues. Germline V gene data show CDR1 as LGHNA and CDR2 as YNFKEQ. CDR3 bases: TGTGCCAGCAGCCAAGATGGGACTAGCGGTTCGGGAGATACGCAGTATTTT. Amino acids: CASSQDGTSGSGDTQYF.

The rearrangement links TRBV5-4 to TRBJ2-1; 11 bases are a match to TRBD2. This CDR3 has 16 amino acids. From germline, CDR1 is SGHNT and CDR2 YYREEE (reference sequence). V lost 4 bases and J lost 6; bases outside the gene matches: 9. The CDR3 DNA reads as TGTGCCAGCAGCACCCTCCTAGCGGGAGGAGGCAATGAGCAGTTCTTC. This encodes CASSTLLAGGGNEQFF.

The V call is TRBV9, the J call TRBJ2-3; D gene unclear. CDR3 length equals 13 residues. From germline, CDR1 is SGDLS and CDR2 YYNGEE. The germline V and J ends were trimmed by 2 bases and 0 bases, with 4 bases remaining between them. CDR3 amino acids: CASSVRSTDTQYF. In DNA form, the CDR3 reads TGTGCCAGCAGCGTTCGGAGCACAGATACGCAGTATTTT.

This chain links TRBV18 with TRBJ2-7; 10 nucleotides agree with TRBD2. The CDR3 extends over 15 amino acids. CDR1 and CDR2 from the germline V gene are KGHSH and LQKENI. V lost 0 bases and J lost 3; bases outside the gene matches: 2. The CDR3 region has the DNA TGTGCCAGCTCACCACCCACTAGCGGGGTCTACGAGCAGTACTTC. This codes for CASSPPTSGVYEQYF.

This rearrangement joins TRBV11-2 to TRBJ1-2; D unclear. Germline-derived CDR1 and CDR2 are SGHAT and FQNNGV. The CDR3 sequence is 13 residues long. Trimming removed 5 bases at V and 4 bases at J, with 11 bases between. CDR3 sequence: CASSPQATYGYTF. DNA of the CDR3: TGTGCCAGCAGCCCTCAGGCTACCTATGGCTACACCTTC.

This clone came up once. The germline gene is not matched at one end of the junction; a read error may be the cause. The chain is built from TRBV5-1 and TRBJ2-1; 11 bases match TRBD2. Germline V lookup: CDR1 SGHRS, CDR2 YFSETQ. The CDR3 is made up of 17 amino acids. CDR3 sequence reads: CASNLAPRLAGSNEQFF. The CDR3 coding sequence is TGCGCCAGCAACTTGGCCCCTCGACTAGCGGGGAGCAATGAGCAGTTCTTC. The entire variable domain, with the rest obtained from reference TRBV5-1 and TRBJ2-1, is as follows: KAGVTQTPRYLIKTRGQQVTLSCSPISGHRSVSWYQQTPGQGLQFLFEYFSETQRNKGNFPGRFSGRQFSNSRSEMNVSTLELGDSALYLCASNLAPRLAGSNEQFFGPGTRLTVL.

The V call is TRBV6-6, the J call TRBJ2-5, with 11 bases matching TRBD2. With 5 bases clipped from V and 7 bases from J, the junction kept 12 bases outside the gene matches. CDR3 length: 16 residues. The germline gives CDR1 MNHNY, CDR2 SVGAGI (reference sequence). CDR3 in amino acids: CASSLSLAGVGGTQYF. The CDR3 bases are TGTGCCAGCAGTCTCTCACTAGCGGGAGTTGGCGGGACCCAGTACTTC.